Listed here are 3 T cell receptor beta chains from one sample, sequenced in a study of blood T cells in healthy people across ages. PCR was performed a second time for roughly 7 to 11 cycles using a sample-barcoded 5' primer and a J-beta primer mix. TCRdb redid the calling of the 5' RACE reads with MiXCR, one entry per CDR3 protein. Among roughly 730,000 distinct CDR3 sequences listed, about 56% were seen once. Sample: blood. Every receptor here comes from a man in his forties or fifties in good health.

J is TRBJ2-3 and V is TRBV20-1; TRBD2 agrees at 7 bases. Germline V gene data show CDR1 as DFQATT and CDR2 as SNEGSKA (reference sequence). CDR3 length: 15 amino acids. V gave up 7 bases and J gave up 1 base; unmatched junction bases: 11. Written as DNA, the CDR3 is TGCAGTGTCCTCCTAGCGGCGTTCGGCACAGATACGCAGTATTTT. It encodes CSVLLAAFGTDTQYF.

This clonotype has only a few counts. This chain joins TRBV7-8 and TRBJ1-5; D is unresolved. The CDR3 length is 16 residues. V shed 1 base and J shed 10 bases, with 20 bases lying between them. Germline V gene data show CDR1 as SGHVS and CDR2 as FQNEAQ. The CDR3 nucleotides are TGTGCCAGCAGCTTAGTGACTCAGGATCGAGGAGCTCCCCAGCATTTT. Translated: CASSLVTQDRGAPQHF.

This clonotype has a single count. The chain couples TRBV4-2 to TRBJ2-2, with a tentative D call TRBD2 (5 bases). Trimming took off 1 base at V and 0 bases at J, with 12 bases between the two ends. Germline V gives CDR1 LGHNA, CDR2 YNFKEQ. The CDR3 spans 17 residues. CDR3 protein: CASSQGLQRPNTGELFF. The CDR3 DNA sequence: TGTGCCAGCAGCCAAGGTCTCCAGCGGCCGAACACCGGGGAGCTGTTTTTT.